Below, one TCR beta chain is given with its context. Antigen: not known. One entry per CDR3 protein, called by TCRdb with MiXCR from the reads. The sample records about 230,000 distinct CDR3 sequences, roughly 23% being singletons. CDR3 size: 16 residues. Germline values: CDR1 ENHRY, CDR2 SYGVKD. V was trimmed by 0 bases and J by 4 bases, leaving 13 bases between them. The entry originates in a study of T cell repertoires in cytomegalovirus infection. Overall study: Public TCR beta signatures were indicative of both CMV infection and a matching HLA type.

Whole-study results and caveats: In two of eight donors, the top clonotype was HLA-C-restricted CMV-specific. Carriers of CMV plus the relevant HLA were identified by cumulative public TCR beta family frequency.

The sequenced sample was CD8+ T cells from PBMCs. This sequence was found in a human donor in good health (CMV status not recorded). Some clones in this sample may be carry-over from other donors' samples. This sequence joins TRBV10-3 and TRBJ1-5, with D tentatively TRBD1 (5 bases). Written as DNA, the CDR3 is TGTGCCATCAGTGAGTCGGGAGGGGCCCTAAATCAGCCCCAGCATTTT. This translates into CAISESGGALNQPQHF.